This TCR beta chain was documented in a study of blood T cells in healthy people across ages. Study at large: Capture via template switching afforded approximately one barcoded beta molecule per two T cells.

A second PCR, run for roughly 7 to 11 cycles, used a sample-barcoded 5' primer plus a J-beta primer mix. One entry per CDR3 protein, called by TCRdb with MiXCR from the 5' RACE reads. The sample carries roughly 930,000 distinct CDR3 sequences, about 48% recorded once. Peripheral blood samples of 9 to 10 milliliters were drawn from each donor. The length of the CDR3 is 15 residues. The germline V and J ends were trimmed by 0 bases and 5 bases, with 13 bases remaining between them. The germline gives CDR1 LGHNA, CDR2 YNFKEQ. Study-wide points: Among T cells, TCR beta diversity per million cells dropped roughly linearly as age rose. Bulk PBMC profiling left naive and antigen-experienced comparisons inconclusive.

This clonotype has ten or more counts. Antigen unknown. The V call is TRBV4-2, the J call TRBJ2-5, with a tentative D call TRBD1 (5 bases). The origin of this receptor is a man aged 25 to 45 in good health. Material for sequencing was blood. The CDR3: CASSQDLLYRETQYF. In DNA, the CDR3 is TGTGCCAGCAGCCAAGACCTACTATACAGGGAGACCCAGTACTTC.